The 4 T cell receptor beta chains below were found in one sample sequenced in a study of CD8+CD57+ T cells in acquired aplastic anemia. Genomic DNA provided the template from which TCR beta VDJ and CDR3 profiles were obtained. Each CDR3 protein gets one entry after TCRdb re-called the reads with MiXCR. Among around 150,000 distinct CDR3 sequences listed, around half were seen once. For sequencing, patients were chosen who had shown expansion of CD8+CD57+ cells by flow cytometry. The sequenced sample consisted of sorted CD4+, CD8+, or CD8+CD57+ T cells (not recorded which) from PBMCs. These receptors came from a human donor with aplastic anemia.

This clonotype was observed a handful of times. The chain is built from TRBV10-3 and TRBJ1-2; D is unresolved. V was trimmed by 4 bases and J by 8 bases, leaving 11 bases between them. The CDR3 runs 12 residues. CDR1 is ENHRY, CDR2 SYGVKD, per germline. The CDR3 bases are TGTGCCATCAGTGCGGCCGTATCGGGCTACACCTTC. Translating gives CAISAAVSGYTF.

The V and J genes are TRBV25-1 and TRBJ1-3; weak D call: TRBD1 (5 bases). The length of the CDR3 is 15 residues. Germline CDR1 and CDR2: MGHDK and SYGVNS. The germline V and J ends were trimmed by 6 bases and 9 bases, with 21 bases remaining between them. The DNA of the CDR3 is TGTGCCAGCAGCCCGCTCGGGCAGGGCCCTATCACCATATATTTT. Its protein is CASSPLGQGPITIYF.

The chain employs TRBV10-3 and TRBJ1-3, with TRBD1 matching over 7 bases. Germline assignment: CDR1 ENHRY and CDR2 SYGVKD. V lost 3 bases, J lost 2 bases, and 7 bases stayed unmatched. The CDR3 spans 16 residues. The CDR3 DNA is TGTGCCATCAGTGATCCCGGGACAGCGCCTGGAAACACCATATATTTT. Its protein product is CAISDPGTAPGNTIYF.

The chain joins TRBV27 to TRBJ1-1; TRBD1 aligns across 10 bases. V shed 9 bases, J shed 3 bases, and the junction held 7 bases outside the gene matches. Germline V gene lookup returns CDR1 MNHEY and CDR2 SMNVEV (reference sequence). The CDR3 contains 14 residues. CDR3 region: CARGQGTLDTEAFF. As DNA, the CDR3 is TGTGCCAGGGGACAGGGGACGTTGGACACTGAAGCTTTCTTT.